The TCR beta chain described here comes from a study of beta chain features in type 1 diabetes. Study results and limitations: The influence of HLA type on TCRB rearrangement stayed undetermined. Shortening that was moderate but significant affected the TCRB CDR3s of Type 1 diabetes patients in all four CD4+ subsets. Researchers cautioned that cDNA sequencing could over-represent cells with high TCR expression. When VDJ junctions were examined, type 1 diabetes patients showed fewer insertions and more deletions.

The isolated RNA, all of it, was reverse transcribed, so expressed TCRB transcripts were what got sequenced. Libraries were prepared by immunoSEQ multiplex PCR; TCRdb keeps only in-frame clonotypes and omits some of them. The sample has 150,000 to 200,000 clones, just over 8% seen once. Germline V gives CDR1 SGDLS, CDR2 YYNGEE. Unmatched junction bases numbered 7, after V lost 0 bases and J lost 4 bases. This CDR3 has 16 residues. In its sample, this clone was seen a few times. Its antigen is not identified. Input material: central memory CD4+ T cells from blood. The gene calls are TRBV9 and TRBJ2-1; 7 positions match TRBD1. This TCR came from a woman between 18 and 29 years old with type 1 diabetes. CDR3 residues: CASSVGAGGTYNEQFF. The CDR3 DNA is TGTGCCAGCAGCGTAGGGGCAGGGGGAACATACAATGAGCAGTTCTTC.